These 22 T cell receptor beta chains share one sample of origin, sequenced in a study of regulatory T cells in long-lasting Graves disease. HTBI primers from iRepertoire and Arm-PCR of CDR3 regions yielded the TCR beta libraries. One entry per CDR3 protein results from TCRdb running MiXCR on the multiplex PCR reads. The table shows 390,000 or so distinct CDR3 sequences, with 23% occurring only once. Time point meaning: persistent/refractory GD, antithyroid drugs over 5 years with positive TRAb. PBMCs provided the RNA from which the TCR library was made. Sample: peripheral blood mononuclear cells (PBMCs), taken when the disease was refractory, from a patient treated with antithyroid drugs. Source of these receptors: a woman in her thirties or forties with Graves disease.

This clonotype has a count of ten or more. J is TRBJ1-1 and V is TRBV5-1, with D unresolved. From germline, CDR1 is SGHRS and CDR2 YFSETQ. This CDR3 comprises 16 residues. Trimming took off 0 bases at V and 0 bases at J, with 12 bases between the two ends. The CDR3 sequence: CASSLVGSRMNTEAFF. CDR3 in DNA: TGCGCCAGCAGCTTGGTGGGGTCGAGGATGAACACTGAAGCTTTCTTT.

This clonotype was recorded at least ten times. The CDR3 region has the DNA TGTGCCAGCAGTTCCCGTACTGAAGCTTTCTTT. Translating it yields CASSSRTEAFF. The genes are TRBV28 and TRBJ1-1; D remains unclear. The CDR3 has 11 residues. Trimming stripped 4 bases from V and 5 bases from J, with 5 bases between. Per germline, CDR1 MDHEN and CDR2 SYDVKM.

The V call is TRBV25-1, the J call TRBJ2-7, with D hard to call. The ends were cut back, 5 bases at V and 5 bases at J, with 10 bases in the middle. Germline CDR1 and CDR2: MGHDK and SYGVNS. This CDR3 is 12 amino acids long. The CDR3 nucleotides read TGTGCCAGCAGTAATTCCCGTAACGAGCAGTACTTC. Its translation: CASSNSRNEQYF.

At least ten counts were recorded for this clonotype. J is TRBJ2-5 and V is TRBV19; D remains ambiguous. Germline V gives CDR1 LNHDA, CDR2 SQIVND (reference sequence). The CDR3 has 13 residues. V was clipped by 5 bases and J by 3 bases, with 10 bases between them. The CDR3 region is CASSPRRKETQYF. The CDR3 nucleotides read TGTGCCAGTAGTCCAAGACGGAAAGAGACCCAGTACTTC.

The chain uses TRBV28 and TRBJ2-7, with D uncertain. The CDR3 is made up of 13 amino acids. With 6 bases removed from V and 3 bases from J, the gap between germline ends came to 12 bases. Germline assignment: CDR1 MDHEN and CDR2 SYDVKM. CDR3 nucleotides: TGTGCCAGCAGCTCCGTGGGCGACTACGAGCAGTACTTC. Its protein is CASSSVGDYEQYF.

The J gene is TRBJ1-1, the V gene TRBV28, with a weak D call TRBD1 (5 bases). V was cut by 7 bases and J by 2 bases, with 26 bases left in between. This CDR3 region has 18 residues. The germline CDR1 and CDR2 sequences are MDHEN and SYDVKM. The CDR3 loop is CASKSDRDSRGDNTEAFF. The CDR3 nucleotides are TGTGCCAGCAAAAGCGACCGGGACTCCCGAGGGGATAACACTGAAGCTTTCTTT.

This clonotype was detected many times. The V call is TRBV28, the J call TRBJ1-1, with 8 bases fitting TRBD1. V was pared by 4 bases and J by 4 bases, with 5 bases of the junction left unmatched. Germline lookup yields CDR1 MDHEN and CDR2 SYDVKM. The CDR3 extends over 14 amino acids. This CDR3 is CASSSQGAGTEAFF. In DNA, the CDR3 is TGTGCCAGCAGTTCCCAGGGGGCAGGCACTGAAGCTTTCTTT. Complete variable domain (other parts from reference TRBV28 and TRBJ1-1): DVKVTQSSRYLVKRTGEKVFLECVQDMDHENMFWYRQDPGLGLRLIYFSYDVKMKEKGDIPEGYSVSREKKERFSLILESASTNQTSMYLCASSSQGAGTEAFFGQGTRLTVV.

About this clonotype itself: One base away lies a much larger clone, so this may be a sequencing read error. The chain is built from TRBV5-8 and TRBJ2-5, with 7 bases matching TRBD1. Trimming at V came to 2 bases and at J to 9 bases, leaving 10 bases not matched to a gene. Looked up from germline, CDR1 is SGHTS and CDR2 is YDEGEE. This CDR3 contains 14 residues. The CDR3 DNA reads as TGTGCCAGCAGCTTTAACAGGGGTTCGGAGGCCCAGTACTTC. Amino acid sequence: CASSFNRGSEAQYF.

This clonotype was detected a few times. A much larger clone sits a single nucleotide away, making a read error possible. The V and J genes are TRBV28 and TRBJ2-7; D unresolved. This CDR3 spans 13 amino acids. Per the germline V gene, CDR1 is MDHEN and CDR2 is SYDVKM. Trimming removed 4 bases at V and 2 bases at J, with 9 bases between. Here the CDR3 reads CASSSVSPYEQYF. The CDR3 DNA reads as TGTGCCAGCAGTTCAGTATCTCCCTACGAGCAGTACTTC.

This clonotype occurred many times. The J gene is TRBJ1-6, the V gene TRBV28; D unresolved. V lost 5 bases to trimming and J lost 3 bases, with 11 bases between them. Germline V lookup: CDR1 MDHEN, CDR2 SYDVKM. The CDR3 is made up of 15 amino acids. CDR3 bases: TGTGCCAGCAGTAAGACGGGTATCTATAATTCACCCCTCCACTTT. Its translation: CASSKTGIYNSPLHF.

This clonotype was seen only a few times. The gene calls are TRBV20-1 and TRBJ2-7, with a possible D match to TRBD2 (6 bases). V was pared by 1 base and J by 3 bases, with 19 bases between. Germline CDR1 is DFQATT and CDR2 is SNEGSKA (reference sequence). The CDR3 covers 16 residues. DNA of the CDR3: TGCAGTGCTAGAGTATTAGGAGGGCCTTATATCTACGAGCAGTACTTC. Translating gives CSARVLGGPYIYEQYF.

This clonotype has a handful of counts. The V call is TRBV20-1, the J call TRBJ2-5, with TRBD2 identical over 7 bases. The CDR3 is 14 residues long. V was clipped by 0 bases and J by 5 bases; unmatched bases: 6. Germline V gene lookup returns CDR1 DFQATT and CDR2 SNEGSKA (reference sequence). CDR3 loop: CSARDRAGAETQYF. The CDR3 nucleotides are TGCAGTGCTAGAGATAGGGCGGGAGCTGAGACCCAGTACTTC.

Concerning this clonotype: This sequence may be a read error, since a much larger clone differs from it by one base. V gene TRBV6-2 or TRBV6-3 combines with J gene TRBJ2-2, with 7 bases lining up with TRBD2. V gave up 5 bases and J gave up 7 bases; unmatched junction bases: 4. The CDR3 spans 13 residues. The germline V gene has CDR1 MNHEY and CDR2 SVGEGT. The CDR3 nucleotides are TGTGCCAGCAGTGGCAGGGACTACGGGGAGCTGTTTTTT. It specifies CASSGRDYGELFF.

The chain uses TRBV12-3 or TRBV12-4 and TRBJ2-1, with 11 bases fitting TRBD2. This CDR3 is built from 16 residues. Trimming took 6 bases from V and 8 from J; bases not matched to a gene: 12. In DNA form, the CDR3 reads TGTGCCAGCAGATCGATAGCGGGAGGGCCTGGAGATGAGCAGTTCTTC. It yields the protein CASRSIAGGPGDEQFF.

The gene calls are TRBV3-1 and TRBJ2-5; 8 nucleotides line up with TRBD2. In germline, CDR1 is LGHDT, CDR2 YNNKEL (reference sequence). The trim removed 1 base at V and 5 bases at J, leaving 12 bases unmatched. The CDR3 runs to 17 residues. The CDR3 here is CASSQVNKSGRGETQYF. CDR3 DNA: TGTGCCAGCAGCCAAGTTAACAAGAGCGGGAGAGGGGAGACCCAGTACTTC.

This clonotype was detected a few times. J is TRBJ2-7 and V is TRBV6-1, with TRBD1 matching over 7 bases. This CDR3 spans 15 amino acids. From germline, CDR1 is MNHNS and CDR2 SASEGT. The J segment lost 7 bases and the V segment lost 4 bases, leaving 13 bases of the junction unmatched. CDR3 sequence reads: CASSGQTTGELEQYF. For the CDR3, the DNA is TGTGCCAGCAGTGGGCAGACTACAGGGGAGCTGGAGCAGTACTTC.

This clonotype has just a few counts. The CDR3 loop reads CASSIAGRSGSSYEQYF. DNA of the CDR3: TGTGCCAGTAGTATAGCTGGTAGGAGCGGGAGCTCCTACGAGCAGTACTTC. The V and J genes are TRBV19 and TRBJ2-7; 8 bases map to TRBD2. V lost 1 base and J lost 0; bases outside the gene matches: 8. Looked up from germline, CDR1 is LNHDA and CDR2 is SQIVND (reference sequence). This CDR3 has 17 residues.

The V gene is TRBV5-8, the J gene TRBJ2-2, with 10 positions matching TRBD2. Germline lookup yields CDR1 SGHTS and CDR2 YDEGEE. The V segment lost 2 bases and the J segment 6 bases; nucleotides outside the gene matches: 10. The CDR3 runs 17 residues. The CDR3 protein is CASSFPSGSSTAGELFF. CDR3 nucleotides: TGTGCCAGCAGCTTCCCTAGCGGGAGCTCCACGGCCGGGGAGCTGTTTTTT.

The CDR3: CATSIGARVGDGPGANVLTF. The CDR3 bases are TGTGCCACCAGCATAGGTGCCCGGGTGGGGGATGGACCTGGGGCCAACGTCCTGACTTTC. The genes are TRBV15 and TRBJ2-6, with D perhaps matching TRBD1 or TRBD2 (5 bases each). Trimming stripped 4 bases from V and 2 bases from J, with 24 bases between. Germline lookup yields CDR1 LNHNV and CDR2 YYDKDF (reference sequence). The CDR3 is made up of 20 amino acids.

This clonotype was recorded a few times. The chain is built from TRBV28 and TRBJ2-7; D is ambiguous. CDR1 is MDHEN, CDR2 SYDVKM, per germline. The CDR3 covers 15 residues. Trimming pared 2 bases from V and 0 bases from J, leaving 11 bases between. In DNA form, the CDR3 reads TGTGCCAGCAGTTTAAAACCGGAGAGCTCCTACGAGCAGTACTTC. Amino acids: CASSLKPESSYEQYF.

This clonotype was detected many times. The V and J genes are TRBV28 and TRBJ2-7; unclear D gene. CDR3 size: 14 residues. CDR1 and CDR2 from the germline V gene are MDHEN and SYDVKM. The V and J ends lost 5 bases and 6 bases respectively, with 17 bases between them. For the CDR3, the DNA is TGTGCCAGCAGTCGTCAACTAAAGTGGGGCGAGCAGTACTTC. Protein: CASSRQLKWGEQYF.

Turning to this clonotype: Mismatch with germline at one junction end may stem from a read error. The gene calls are TRBV28 and TRBJ2-1, with D perhaps TRBD1 (5 bases). The CDR3 has 15 amino acids. Germline V gene sequence: CDR1 MDHEN, CDR2 SYDVKM. Written as DNA, the CDR3 is TGTGCCAGCAGTTTATTGGCCCTTAAGGGGCATGGGCAGCTCTTC. Its translation is CASSLLALKGHGQLF.